These T cell receptor beta chains were read from a single sample in a study of OX40 agonist ivuxolimab in advanced cancers. The assay was immunoSEQ multiplex PCR, and TCRdb's table has in-frame clones only and misses some. There are 75,000 to 90,000 clones in the sample; 85% to 90% occur only once, and under 2% lies in the top ten. Here the sequenced sample was CD4+ or CD8+ T cells sorted from blood, taken in a trial of the OX40 agonist ivuxolimab. The receptor set was obtained from an adult with an advanced solid tumor such as melanoma, head and neck, liver or kidney cancer. Both conserved end residues are trimmed from each CDR3. Each record gives: V gene, D gene, J gene, CDR3 protein. D genes are given only for firm matches.

TRBV16,TRBD1,TRBJ2-7,ASSQSSGTGTYEQY
TRBV5-1,TRBD2,TRBJ2-1,ASSPGRGAAYNEQF
TRBV5-6,TRBD1,TRBJ2-3,ASSLTGGLTDTQY
TRBV7-8,NA,TRBJ2-5,ASSYLEYQETQY
TRBV6-6,NA,TRBJ1-5,ASSYEGSNQPQH
TRBV4-1,NA,TRBJ2-3,ASSPTPPQGTQY
TRBV19,NA,TRBJ2-1,ASSGSSWENPYNEQF
TRBV7-2,NA,TRBJ1-5,ASSLEGGAFQPQH
TRBV7-2,TRBD1,TRBJ1-2,ASSLEGGTGYYGYT
TRBV29-1,NA,TRBJ1-2,SAERTGHGYT